Listed here are 24 T cell receptor beta chains from one sample, sequenced in a study of T cells in Graves' hyperthyroidism and ophthalmopathy. TCR beta CDR3 sequences were amplified from RNA transcripts. The HTBI primer set served for first-round RT-PCR of the TCR CDR3. TCRdb reprocessed the multiplex PCR reads via MiXCR and lists one record per CDR3 protein. The sample lists about 360,000 distinct CDR3 sequences, less than 15% occurring once. The sequenced sample was blood. The receptors shown here come from a woman aged 18-35 years with Graves' hyperthyroidism.

There are many counts of this clonotype. The V call is TRBV12-5, the J call TRBJ2-3, with D maybe TRBD1 (5 bases). Trimming removed 5 bases from V and 0 bases from J, with 12 bases in between. The CDR3 has 15 residues. From germline, CDR1 is LGHNT and CDR2 FRNRAP. For the CDR3, the DNA is TGTGCTAGTGGTCTGACAGCCTCTAGCACAGATACGCAGTATTTT. Translation: CASGLTASSTDTQYF.

This clonotype was detected ten times or more. The V and J genes are TRBV3-1 and TRBJ2-2, with D possibly being TRBD2 (5 bases). V was trimmed by 5 bases and J by 0 bases, leaving 10 bases between them. This CDR3 comprises 15 residues. In germline, CDR1 is LGHDT, CDR2 YNNKEL (reference sequence). The CDR3 sequence: CASSLGLSNTGELFF. As DNA, the CDR3 is TGTGCCAGCAGCTTAGGACTCTCGAACACCGGGGAGCTGTTTTTT.

This clonotype was found many times. The V call is TRBV2, the J call TRBJ2-1; 8 nucleotides match TRBD1. After removal of 5 bases from V and 8 bases from J, the junction contained 11 bases not matched to a gene. Germline V gives CDR1 SNHLY, CDR2 FYNNEI. There are 15 residues in the CDR3. CDR3 in DNA: TGTGCCAGCAGTCCAAAGACAGGGGCGAAGGATGAGCAGTTCTTC. Protein: CASSPKTGAKDEQFF.

The sample holds many counts of this clonotype. V and J are TRBV20-1 and TRBJ1-1; D is undetermined. Looked up from germline, CDR1 is DFQATT and CDR2 is SNEGSKA (reference sequence). CDR3 length: 12 amino acids. V was clipped by 3 bases and J by 6 bases, with 11 bases between them. DNA for the CDR3: TGCAGTGCTAGTGCCGGGGATGCTGAAGCTTTCTTT. This sequence encodes CSASAGDAEAFF.

The genes are TRBV20-1 and TRBJ2-5, with TRBD2 as a possible D gene (8 bases). The CDR3 covers 18 residues. Germline V gene lookup returns CDR1 DFQATT and CDR2 SNEGSKA (reference sequence). The CDR3 DNA reads TGCAGCATCCGGGAGGGGAAGATCGGGACAGTGGCTCCCGAGACCCAGTACTTC. It codes for CSIREGKIGTVAPETQYF.

The V gene is TRBV7-2, the J gene TRBJ2-5; D is perhaps TRBD2 (7 bases). V dropped 1 base and J dropped 5 bases, with 14 bases sitting between them. CDR1 and CDR2 from the germline V gene are SGHTA and FQGNSA. The CDR3 covers 15 residues. CDR3 nucleotide sequence: TGTGCCAGCAGCTTAGGGGGAGGGGGGGGGGAGACCCAGTACTTC. It codes for CASSLGGGGGETQYF.

Many counts were recorded for this clonotype. This rearrangement joins TRBV5-6 to TRBJ2-7; 7 bases are shared with TRBD1. Trimming took 4 bases from V and 0 from J; bases not matched to a gene: 7. In germline, CDR1 is SGHDT, CDR2 YYEEEE. The CDR3 sequence is 15 residues long. The CDR3 DNA sequence: TGTGCCAGCAGCGGACGACAGGGCAGCTCCTACGAGCAGTACTTC. Translating gives CASSGRQGSSYEQYF.

This clonotype was seen repeatedly, ten times or more. The V call is TRBV7-8, the J call TRBJ1-5; 10 bases map to TRBD1. Germline trimming cut 8 bases from V and 4 bases from J; bases unmatched to any gene: 11. The CDR3 is 16 residues long. CDR1 SGHVS and CDR2 FQNEAQ come from the germline V gene. The CDR3 sequence: CASSWEGQGINQPQHF. CDR3 in DNA: TGTGCCAGCTCCTGGGAGGGACAGGGGATTAATCAGCCCCAGCATTTT.

This clonotype was observed at least ten times. The chain links TRBV20-1 to TRBJ2-5, with D possibly being TRBD1 (6 bases). CDR1 is DFQATT and CDR2 is SNEGSKA in the germline V gene (reference sequence). The CDR3 covers 12 residues. V lost 6 bases and J 1 base, leaving 9 bases between the germline ends. The DNA for the CDR3 is TGCAGTGCCCCGGACAGCCAAGAGACCCAGTACTTC. This encodes CSAPDSQETQYF.

The rearrangement uses TRBV24-1 and TRBJ2-1; 11 bases agree with TRBD2. The CDR3 contains 15 residues. Looked up from germline, CDR1 is KGHDR and CDR2 is SFDVKD. V lost 5 bases to trimming and J lost 4 bases; unmatched junction nucleotides: 3. The CDR3 loop reads CATSGGTSGYNEQFF. For the CDR3, the DNA is TGTGCCACCAGTGGCGGGACTAGCGGTTACAATGAGCAGTTCTTC.

This clonotype was detected ten times or more. The V call is TRBV6-1, the J call TRBJ2-3; 10 bases match TRBD2. CDR3 length: 16 residues. The V gene end was trimmed by 4 bases and the J gene end by 2 bases; junction bases not matched to a gene: 6. Germline V gene data show CDR1 as MNHNS and CDR2 as SASEGT. The CDR3: CASSGSSGSVTDTQYF. The CDR3 region has the DNA TGTGCCAGCAGTGGATCTAGCGGGAGCGTCACAGATACGCAGTATTTT.

Comments on this clonotype: Germline is not matched at one junction end, which may reflect a read error. V is TRBV18 and J is TRBJ1-5; 7 bases match TRBD1. Germline values: CDR1 KGHSH, CDR2 LQKENI. The CDR3 is 15 amino acids. CDR3: CASSPGTASSQPQHF. DNA for the CDR3: TGTGCCAGCTCACCGGGGACAGCCAGCAGTCAGCCCCAGCATTTT.

This clonotype has at least ten counts. This chain connects TRBV6-1 to TRBJ2-3, with 11 bases identical to TRBD2. The junction had 7 bases not matched to a gene; V was cut back by 2 bases and J by 6 bases. From germline, CDR1 is MNHNS and CDR2 SASEGT. The CDR3 has 16 residues. The CDR3 loop is CASSESSGGALDTQYF. CDR3 coding DNA: TGTGCCAGCAGTGAAAGTAGCGGGGGGGCCCTGGATACGCAGTATTTT.

The sample holds many counts of this clonotype. This chain connects TRBV20-1 to TRBJ2-7; 11 bases line up with TRBD2. This CDR3 region has 15 residues. The germline V gene encodes CDR1 DFQATT and CDR2 SNEGSKA (reference sequence). After removal of 2 bases from V and 3 bases from J, the junction contained 6 bases not matched to a gene. The CDR3, as DNA: TGCAGTGCTAGATCGGGGACTAGCGGTTTCTACGAGCAGTACTTC. It codes for CSARSGTSGFYEQYF.

This clonotype was counted between two and nine times. The rearrangement uses TRBV2 and TRBJ2-6, with 7 bases matching TRBD2. V shed 4 bases and J 4 bases; nucleotides not matched to a gene: 7. The length of the CDR3 is 16 residues. The germline CDR1 and CDR2 sequences are SNHLY and FYNNEI. DNA for the CDR3: TGTGCCAGCAGTGGGGGGGGGGTTGCCGGGGCCAACGTCCTGACTTTC. Protein: CASSGGGVAGANVLTF.

The chain combines TRBV15 with TRBJ2-5, with D hard to call. The CDR3 sequence is 12 residues long. Trimming stripped 3 bases from V and 3 bases from J, with 5 bases between. Germline CDR1 LNHNV, CDR2 YYDKDF (reference sequence). The CDR3 nucleotides read TGTGCCACCAGCAGGGATAAAGAGACCCAGTACTTC. As protein: CATSRDKETQYF.

This clonotype was seen many times. The J gene is TRBJ2-3, the V gene TRBV20-1; 9 bases line up with TRBD2. J gave up 1 base and V 3 bases, and 5 bases lay outside the gene matches. The germline V gene encodes CDR1 DFQATT and CDR2 SNEGSKA (reference sequence). The CDR3 is 15 residues long. The CDR3 region has the DNA TGCAGTGCTAGTCGCGGGGGGGCCGGCACAGATACGCAGTATTTT. This gives the protein CSASRGGAGTDTQYF.

This chain connects TRBV4-1 to TRBJ2-1, with 10 nucleotides matching TRBD2. With 2 bases clipped from V and 2 bases from J, the junction kept 6 bases outside the gene matches. In germline, CDR1 is MGHRA, CDR2 YSYEKL. CDR3 size: 17 residues. The CDR3 is CASSQRGGTSAYNEQFF. CDR3 coding DNA: TGCGCCAGCAGCCAAAGAGGAGGGACTAGCGCCTACAATGAGCAGTTCTTC.

This clonotype was observed many times. This chain uses TRBV20-1 with TRBJ2-4; weak D call: TRBD2 (6 bases). Per germline, CDR1 DFQATT and CDR2 SNEGSKA (reference sequence). The CDR3 consists of 15 residues. V dropped 4 bases and J dropped 2 bases, with 15 bases sitting between them. CDR3 region: CSATPSEGTKNIQYF. As DNA, the CDR3 is TGCAGTGCTACTCCTAGCGAGGGAACCAAAAACATTCAGTACTTC.

The rearrangement links TRBV7-2 to TRBJ1-5; D not resolved. The V gene lost 5 bases and the J gene lost 1 base, with 9 bases spanning the gap. CDR1 SGHTA and CDR2 FQGNSA come from the germline V gene. The CDR3 is 14 residues long. CDR3 loop: CASSPEGSNQPQHF. CDR3 bases: TGTGCCAGCAGCCCGGAAGGGAGCAATCAGCCCCAGCATTTT. The full variable domain, rest sourced from reference TRBV7-2 and TRBJ1-5, is GAGVSQSPSNKVTEKGKDVELRCDPISGHTALYWYRQSLGQGLEFLIYFQGNSAPDKSGLPSDRFSAERTGGSVSTLTIQRTQQEDSAVYLCASSPEGSNQPQHFGDGTRLSIL.

This clonotype showed up just a few times. The rearrangement joins TRBV9 to TRBJ1-3, with D uncertain. With 4 bases removed from V and 10 bases from J, the gap between germline ends came to 15 bases. In germline, CDR1 is SGDLS, CDR2 YYNGEE. This CDR3 contains 13 residues. CDR3 in amino acids: CASSPRDLVTIYF. In DNA form, the CDR3 reads TGTGCCAGCAGCCCCCGGGATCTAGTTACCATATATTTT.

This clonotype has at least ten counts. This chain joins TRBV27 and TRBJ2-6, with D uncertain. The CDR3 runs to 14 residues. The V gene's germline CDR1 is MNHEY and CDR2 SMNVEV (reference sequence). The ends were cut back, 2 bases at V and 2 bases at J, with 4 bases in the middle. CDR3: CASSLVAGANVLTF. In nucleotides, the CDR3 is TGTGCCAGCAGTTTAGTAGCTGGGGCCAACGTCCTGACTTTC.

This clonotype was counted at least ten times. The rearrangement joins TRBV9 to TRBJ2-5; D remains unclear. Trimming pared 4 bases from V and 2 bases from J, leaving 15 bases between. CDR3 length equals 15 residues. Germline CDR1 reads SGDLS; CDR2 reads YYNGEE. CDR3 loop: CASSQDGSSQETQYF. DNA for the CDR3: TGTGCCAGCAGCCAAGATGGCTCCTCTCAAGAGACCCAGTACTTC.

This chain uses TRBV7-9 with TRBJ2-3, with 10 bases aligning to TRBD1. Germline V gives CDR1 SEHNR, CDR2 FQNEAQ (reference sequence). Losses at the gene ends were 6 bases for V and 1 base for J; bases not matched to a gene: 4. This CDR3 contains 15 residues. CDR3 in amino acids: CASRDRGSGTDTQYF. In DNA, the CDR3 is TGTGCCAGCAGGGACAGGGGGTCGGGCACAGATACGCAGTATTTT. The entire variable domain, with the rest obtained from reference TRBV7-9 and TRBJ2-3, is as follows: DTGVSQNPRHKITKRGQNVTFRCDPISEHNRLYWYRQTLGQGPEFLTYFQNEAQLEKSRLLSDRFSAERPKGSFSTLEIQRTEQGDSAMYLCASRDRGSGTDTQYFGPGTRLTVL.